Shown below are 14 T cell receptor beta chains from a single sample sequenced in a study of control samples from healthy donors and cancer patients. Repertoires were generated with immunoSEQ multiplex PCR, while TCRdb's copy carries only in-frame clones and drops some. The table records roughly 450,000 clones, roughly 90% of them present only once. The material sequenced was PBMCs. These receptors all come from a middle-aged man with head and neck cancer.

The gene calls are TRBV7-9 and TRBJ2-1; D uncertain. CDR3 length: 15 amino acids. The germline gives CDR1 SEHNR, CDR2 FQNEAQ (reference sequence). Trimming shortened V by 4 bases and J by 0 bases, and 10 bases separated the two germline ends. The CDR3 here is CASSWGLSSYNEQFF. CDR3 in DNA: TGTGCCAGCAGCTGGGGTCTGAGCTCCTACAATGAGCAGTTCTTC.

This rearrangement joins TRBV21-1 to TRBJ1-3. TRBV21-1 is noted as a pseudogene. The CDR3 extends over 17 amino acids. The CDR3 region has the DNA TGTGCCAGCAGCAAAGCGCGGCCGATCTCGACTGGAAACACCATATATTTT. Encoded protein: CASSKARPISTGNTIYF.

There are a few counts of this clone. Other DNA sequences in this specimen translate into the identical CDR3. The chain has TRBV5-1 and TRBJ2-3; unclear D gene. The V gene lost 4 bases and the J gene lost 0 bases, with 9 bases spanning the gap. Germline CDR1 SGHRS, CDR2 YFSETQ. The CDR3 length is 14 residues. CDR3 in DNA: TGCGCCAGCAGCCCACAGACTAGCACAGATACGCAGTATTTT. It codes for CASSPQTSTDTQYF.

The chain employs TRBV20-1 and TRBJ1-1; D ambiguous. This CDR3 contains 11 residues. V lost 2 bases and J 1 base, leaving 2 bases between the germline ends. Germline V gene sequence: CDR1 DFQATT, CDR2 SNEGSKA (reference sequence). DNA of the CDR3: TGCAGTGCTAGAAAGAACACTGAAGCTTTCTTT. Translation: CSARKNTEAFF.

This rearrangement joins TRBV10-3 to TRBJ2-3; 7 bases map to TRBD2. Germline trimming cut 8 bases from V and 2 bases from J; bases unmatched to any gene: 7. The CDR3 runs to 14 residues. Per germline, CDR1 ENHRY and CDR2 SYGVKD. The CDR3 spells CAIGRDSLTDTQYF. CDR3 DNA sequence: TGTGCCATCGGGAGGGACTCCCTCACAGATACGCAGTATTTT.

The chain couples TRBV24-1 to TRBJ2-2, with D perhaps TRBD1 or TRBD2 (5 bases each). CDR1 and CDR2 (germline): KGHDR, SFDVKD. V was cut by 1 base and J by 2 bases, with 10 bases left in between. This CDR3 has 16 residues. The CDR3 DNA reads TGTGCCACCAGTGATTTTACGGGGCCTAACACCGGGGAGCTGTTTTTT. This sequence encodes CATSDFTGPNTGELFF.

The chain links TRBV2 to TRBJ2-2; a weak D match, TRBD1 (5 bases). The germline CDR1 and CDR2 sequences are SNHLY and FYNNEI. The V end was cut by 6 bases, the J end by 5 bases, with 13 bases between. This CDR3 comprises 14 residues. DNA of the CDR3: TGTGCCAGCAGGGGGCTGGGAAAGACCGGGGAGCTGTTTTTT. Protein sequence: CASRGLGKTGELFF.

The chain carries TRBV14 and TRBJ2-7; possibly TRBD1 for D (5 bases). The germline gives CDR1 SGHDN, CDR2 FVKESK. This CDR3 spans 14 amino acids. Trimming removed 4 bases from V and 0 bases from J, with 10 bases in between. The CDR3 region has the DNA TGTGCCAGCAGCCCTGACAGCACCTCCTACGAGCAGTACTTC. Residues: CASSPDSTSYEQYF.

The chain links TRBV3-1 (or the pseudogene TRBV3-2) to TRBJ1-1, with D possibly being TRBD1 (6 bases). V gave up 5 bases and J gave up 5 bases, with 15 bases separating them. Looked up from germline, CDR1 is LGHDT and CDR2 is YNNKEL (reference sequence). CDR3 length: 14 residues. CDR3: CASSLGGAGTEAFF. The CDR3 nucleotides are TGTGCCAGCAGCTTGGGGGGCGCGGGGACTGAAGCTTTCTTT.

In its sample, this clone was seen a few times. V gene TRBV25-1 combines with J gene TRBJ1-3; 9 bases line up with TRBD1. Germline loops: CDR1 MGHDK, CDR2 SYGVNS. V lost 4 bases to trimming and J lost 7 bases; unmatched junction nucleotides: 8. The CDR3 is 15 residues long. The CDR3 protein is CASSAPGQGRNTIYF. The CDR3 bases are TGTGCCAGCAGTGCCCCGGGACAGGGACGGAACACCATATATTTT.

CDR3: CASRPSGGAGGEYGYTF. The CDR3 DNA is TGTGCCAGCAGACCTTCTGGAGGGGCAGGGGGCGAGTATGGCTACACCTTC. The chain has TRBV27 and TRBJ1-2; 8 bases are a match to TRBD1. Germline V lookup: CDR1 MNHEY, CDR2 SMNVEV (reference sequence). The CDR3 has 17 amino acids. The V and J ends lost 6 bases and 5 bases, in that order; junction bases with no gene match: 17.

The chain recombines TRBV6-1 with TRBJ2-5; the match to TRBD1 covers 7 bases. From germline, CDR1 is MNHNS and CDR2 SASEGT. The CDR3 totals 14 residues. V was clipped by 2 bases and J by 5 bases; unmatched bases: 5. The CDR3 DNA sequence: TGTGCCAGCAGTGAACCGACAGGGTGGGAGACCCAGTACTTC. This sequence encodes CASSEPTGWETQYF.

This sequence joins TRBV5-1 and TRBJ2-7; 12 bases map to TRBD1. Trimming at V came to 0 bases and at J to 4 bases, leaving 5 bases not matched to a gene. Germline CDR1 SGHRS, CDR2 YFSETQ. The CDR3 sequence is 16 residues long. Written as DNA, the CDR3 is TGCGCCAGCAGCTTGGCCACGGGACAGGGGGCTTACGAGCAGTACTTC. It translates to CASSLATGQGAYEQYF.

The chain is built from TRBV2 and TRBJ1-1; 7 bases are shared with TRBD1. This CDR3 has 13 amino acids. Germline V CDR1 and CDR2: SNHLY, FYNNEI. V trimming: 6 bases; J trimming: 6 bases; junction bases outside the gene matches: 7. The CDR3 loop is CASSRDSFSEAFF. The DNA of the CDR3 is TGTGCCAGCAGCCGGGACAGTTTCTCTGAAGCTTTCTTT.